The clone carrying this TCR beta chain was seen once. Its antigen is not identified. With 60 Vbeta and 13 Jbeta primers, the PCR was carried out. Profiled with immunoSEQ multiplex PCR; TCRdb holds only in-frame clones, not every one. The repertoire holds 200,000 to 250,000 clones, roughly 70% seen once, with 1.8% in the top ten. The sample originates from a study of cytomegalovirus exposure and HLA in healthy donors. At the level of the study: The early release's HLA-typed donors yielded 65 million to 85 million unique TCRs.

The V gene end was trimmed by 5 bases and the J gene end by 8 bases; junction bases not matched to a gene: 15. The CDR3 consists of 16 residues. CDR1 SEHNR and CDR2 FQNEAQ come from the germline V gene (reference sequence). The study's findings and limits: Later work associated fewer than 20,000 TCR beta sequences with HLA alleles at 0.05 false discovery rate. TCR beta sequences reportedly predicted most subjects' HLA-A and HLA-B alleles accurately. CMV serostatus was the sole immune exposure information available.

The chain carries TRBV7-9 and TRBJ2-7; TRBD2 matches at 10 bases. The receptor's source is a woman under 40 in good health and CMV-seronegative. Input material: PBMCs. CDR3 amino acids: CASSRVLAGRQGKQYF. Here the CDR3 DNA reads TGTGCCAGCAGCCGAGTACTAGCGGGGAGGCAGGGGAAGCAGTACTTC.